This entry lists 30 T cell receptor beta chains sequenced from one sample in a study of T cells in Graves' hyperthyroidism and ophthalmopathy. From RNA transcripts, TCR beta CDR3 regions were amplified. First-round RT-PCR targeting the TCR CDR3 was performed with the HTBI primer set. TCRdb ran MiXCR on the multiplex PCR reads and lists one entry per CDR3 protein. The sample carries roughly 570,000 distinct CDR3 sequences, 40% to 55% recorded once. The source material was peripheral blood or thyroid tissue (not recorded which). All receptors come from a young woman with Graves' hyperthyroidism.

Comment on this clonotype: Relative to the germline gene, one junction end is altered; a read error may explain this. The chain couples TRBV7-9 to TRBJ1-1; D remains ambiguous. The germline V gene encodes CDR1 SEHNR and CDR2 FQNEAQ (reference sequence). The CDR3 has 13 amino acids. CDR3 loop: CASSLSGSDGAFF. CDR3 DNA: TGCGCCAGCAGCTTATCGGGGAGTGATGGTGCTTTCTTT.

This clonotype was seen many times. The CDR3 DNA reads as TGCAGTGCTAGATCGACAGGGGGGAACACCGGGGAGCTGTTTTTT. It is translated as CSARSTGGNTGELFF. V gene TRBV20-1 combines with J gene TRBJ2-2; 9 nucleotides agree with TRBD1. V was clipped by 2 bases and J by 1 base; unmatched bases: 2. The length of the CDR3 is 15 residues. CDR1 and CDR2 from the germline V gene are DFQATT and SNEGSKA (reference sequence).

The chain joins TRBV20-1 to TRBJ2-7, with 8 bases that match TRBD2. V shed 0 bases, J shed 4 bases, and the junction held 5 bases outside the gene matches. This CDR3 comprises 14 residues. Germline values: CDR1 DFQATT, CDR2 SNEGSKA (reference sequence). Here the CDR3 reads CSARDPAGGYEQYF. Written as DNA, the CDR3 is TGCAGTGCTAGAGATCCGGCGGGGGGATACGAGCAGTACTTC.

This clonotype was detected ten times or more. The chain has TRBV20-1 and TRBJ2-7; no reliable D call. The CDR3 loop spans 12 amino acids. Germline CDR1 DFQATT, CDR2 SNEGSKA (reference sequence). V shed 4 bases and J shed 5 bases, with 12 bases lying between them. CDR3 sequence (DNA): TGCAGTGCTACCAGCGTCGGAGACGAGCAGTACTTC. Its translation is CSATSVGDEQYF.

CDR3 amino acids: CASSLAGYNEQYF. CDR3 nucleotide sequence: TGTGCCAGCAGCTTAGCAGGGTACAATGAGCAGTACTTC. This sequence joins TRBV7-9 and TRBJ2-7; D unresolved. The CDR3 covers 13 residues. The V end was cut by 0 bases, the J end by 7 bases, with 10 bases between. Germline V CDR1 and CDR2: SEHNR, FQNEAQ (reference sequence).

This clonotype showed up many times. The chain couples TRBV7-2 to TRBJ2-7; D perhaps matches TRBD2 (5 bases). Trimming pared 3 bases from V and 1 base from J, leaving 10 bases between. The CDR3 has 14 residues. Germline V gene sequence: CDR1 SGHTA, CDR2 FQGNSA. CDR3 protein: CASSLGAASYEQYF. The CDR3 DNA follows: TGTGCCAGCAGCTTGGGAGCGGCTTCCTACGAGCAGTACTTC.

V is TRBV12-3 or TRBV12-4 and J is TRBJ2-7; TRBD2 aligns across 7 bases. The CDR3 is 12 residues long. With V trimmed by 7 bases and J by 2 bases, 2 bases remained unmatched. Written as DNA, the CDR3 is TGTGCCAGCACTAGCGGAACCTACGAGCAGTACTTC. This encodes CASTSGTYEQYF.

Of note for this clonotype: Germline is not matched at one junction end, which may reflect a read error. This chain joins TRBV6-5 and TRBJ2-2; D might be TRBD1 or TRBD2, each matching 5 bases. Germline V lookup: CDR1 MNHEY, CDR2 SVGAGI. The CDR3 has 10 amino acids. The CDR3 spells CASSYGGLFF. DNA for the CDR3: TGTGCCAGCAGTTACGGGGGGCTGTTTTTT.

CDR3 bases: TGTGCCAGCAGCCAAGGTCGGAATGAGCAGTTCTTC. Protein sequence: CASSQGRNEQFF. V usage is TRBV3-1 and J usage is TRBJ2-1; D gene unclear. From germline, CDR1 is LGHDT and CDR2 YNNKEL (reference sequence). CDR3 length equals 12 residues. Trimming shortened V by 1 base and J by 7 bases, and 5 bases separated the two germline ends.

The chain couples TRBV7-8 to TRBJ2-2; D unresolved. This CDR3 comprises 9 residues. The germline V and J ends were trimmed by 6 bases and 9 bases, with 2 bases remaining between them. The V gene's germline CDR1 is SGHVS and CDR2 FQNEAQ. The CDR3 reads CASSWELFF. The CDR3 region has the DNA TGTGCCAGCAGTTGGGAGCTGTTTTTT.

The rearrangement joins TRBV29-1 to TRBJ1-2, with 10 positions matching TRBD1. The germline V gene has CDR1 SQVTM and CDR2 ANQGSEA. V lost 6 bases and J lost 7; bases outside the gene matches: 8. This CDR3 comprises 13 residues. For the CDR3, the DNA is TGCAGCGTCGCTTTGACAGGGGGCGGTGGCTACACCTTC. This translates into CSVALTGGGGYTF.

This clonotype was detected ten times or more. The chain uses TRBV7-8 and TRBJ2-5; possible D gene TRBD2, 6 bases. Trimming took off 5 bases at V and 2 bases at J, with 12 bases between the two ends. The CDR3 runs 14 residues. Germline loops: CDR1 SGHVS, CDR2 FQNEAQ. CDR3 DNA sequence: TGTGCCAGCAGCCCGTGGGGGACTCAAGAGACCCAGTACTTC. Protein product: CASSPWGTQETQYF.

CDR3 residues: CATSPNGANVLTF. The CDR3 nucleotides read TGTGCCACCAGCCCCAATGGGGCCAACGTCCTGACTTTC. V is TRBV15 and J is TRBJ2-6; D is uncertain. The germline gives CDR1 LNHNV, CDR2 YYDKDF (reference sequence). The CDR3 length is 13 residues. Trimming removed 5 bases at V and 3 bases at J, with 5 bases between.

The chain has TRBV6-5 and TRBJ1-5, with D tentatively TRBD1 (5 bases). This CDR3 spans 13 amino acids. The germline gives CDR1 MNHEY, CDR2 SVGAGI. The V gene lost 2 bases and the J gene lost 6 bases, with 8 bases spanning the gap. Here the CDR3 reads CASSYTGGQPQHF. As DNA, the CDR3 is TGTGCCAGCAGTTACACCGGGGGTCAGCCCCAGCATTTT.

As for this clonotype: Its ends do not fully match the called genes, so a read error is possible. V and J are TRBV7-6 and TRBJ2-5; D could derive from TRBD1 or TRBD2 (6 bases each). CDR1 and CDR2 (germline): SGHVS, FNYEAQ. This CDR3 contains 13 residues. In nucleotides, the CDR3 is TGTGCCAGCAGCCCCTCCGGGGGCCTACGGAAGTTCTTC. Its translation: CASSPSGGLRKFF. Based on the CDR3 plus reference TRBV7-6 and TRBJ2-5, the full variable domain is GAGVSQSPRYKVTKRGQDVALRCDPISGHVSLYWYRQALGQGPEFLTYFNYEAQQDKSGLPNDRFSAERPEGSISTLTIQRTEQRDSAMYRCASSPSGGLRKFFGPGTRLLVL.

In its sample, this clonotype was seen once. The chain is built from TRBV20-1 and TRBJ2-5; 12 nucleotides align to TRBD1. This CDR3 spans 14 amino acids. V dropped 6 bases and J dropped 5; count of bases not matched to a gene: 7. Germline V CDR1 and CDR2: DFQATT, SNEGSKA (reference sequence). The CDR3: CSAIGTGGGETQYF. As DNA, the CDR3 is TGCAGTGCAATAGGGACAGGGGGCGGGGAGACCCAGTACTTC.

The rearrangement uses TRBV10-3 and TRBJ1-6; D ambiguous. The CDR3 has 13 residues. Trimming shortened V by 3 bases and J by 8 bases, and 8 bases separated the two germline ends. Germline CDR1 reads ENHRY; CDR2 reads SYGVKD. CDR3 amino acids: CAISDTSDSPLHF. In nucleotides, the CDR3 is TGTGCCATCAGTGATACCTCAGATTCACCCCTCCACTTT.

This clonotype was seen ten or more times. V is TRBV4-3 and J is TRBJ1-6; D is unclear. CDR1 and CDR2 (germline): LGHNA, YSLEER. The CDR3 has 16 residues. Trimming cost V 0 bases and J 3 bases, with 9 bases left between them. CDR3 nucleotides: TGCGCCAGCAGCCAAGACTACGGTCACTATAATTCACCCCTCCACTTT. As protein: CASSQDYGHYNSPLHF.

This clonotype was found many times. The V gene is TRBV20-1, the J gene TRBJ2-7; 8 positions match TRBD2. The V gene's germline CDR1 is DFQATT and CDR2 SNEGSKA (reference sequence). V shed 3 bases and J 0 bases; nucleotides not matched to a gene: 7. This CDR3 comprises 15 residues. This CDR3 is CSARRVAGNSYEQYF. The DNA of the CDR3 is TGCAGTGCTAGGAGAGTAGCGGGGAACTCCTACGAGCAGTACTTC.

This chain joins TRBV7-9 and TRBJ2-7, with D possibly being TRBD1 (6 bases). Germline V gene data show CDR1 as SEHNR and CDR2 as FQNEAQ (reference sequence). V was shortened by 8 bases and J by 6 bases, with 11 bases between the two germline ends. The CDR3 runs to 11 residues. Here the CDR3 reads CASRGTFEQYF. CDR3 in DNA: TGTGCCAGCCGAGGGACATTCGAGCAGTACTTC. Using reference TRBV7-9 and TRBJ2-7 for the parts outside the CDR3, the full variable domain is DTGVSQNPRHKITKRGQNVTFRCDPISEHNRLYWYRQTLGQGPEFLTYFQNEAQLEKSRLLSDRFSAERPKGSFSTLEIQRTEQGDSAMYLCASRGTFEQYFGPGTRLTVT.

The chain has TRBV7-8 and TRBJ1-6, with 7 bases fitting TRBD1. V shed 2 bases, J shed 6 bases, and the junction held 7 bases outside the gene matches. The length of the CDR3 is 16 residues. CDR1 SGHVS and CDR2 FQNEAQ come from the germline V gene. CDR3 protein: CASSLWAGGGNSPLHF. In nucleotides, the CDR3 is TGTGCCAGCAGCTTATGGGCAGGGGGTGGTAATTCACCCCTCCACTTT.

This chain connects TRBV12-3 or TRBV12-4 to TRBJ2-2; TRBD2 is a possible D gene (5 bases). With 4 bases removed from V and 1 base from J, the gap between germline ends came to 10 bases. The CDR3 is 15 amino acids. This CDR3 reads CASSSLGRNTGELFF. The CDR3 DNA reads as TGTGCCAGCAGTTCCCTAGGGAGGAACACCGGGGAGCTGTTTTTT.

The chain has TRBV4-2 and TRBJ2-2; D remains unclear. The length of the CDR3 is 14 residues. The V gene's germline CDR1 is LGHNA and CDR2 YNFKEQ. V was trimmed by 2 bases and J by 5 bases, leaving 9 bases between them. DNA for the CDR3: TGTGCCAGCAGCCAACTATCAGGTACCGGGGAGCTGTTTTTT. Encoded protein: CASSQLSGTGELFF.

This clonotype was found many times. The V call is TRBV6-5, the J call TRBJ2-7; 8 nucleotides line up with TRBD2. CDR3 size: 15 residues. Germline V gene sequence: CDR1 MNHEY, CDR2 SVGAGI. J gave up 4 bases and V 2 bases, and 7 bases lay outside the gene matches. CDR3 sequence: CASSYPTRGGYEQYF. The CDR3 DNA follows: TGTGCCAGCAGTTACCCGACACGGGGGGGTTACGAGCAGTACTTC.

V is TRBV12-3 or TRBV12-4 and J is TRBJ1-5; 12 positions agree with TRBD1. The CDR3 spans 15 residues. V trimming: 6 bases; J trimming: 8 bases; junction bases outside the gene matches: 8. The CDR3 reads CASSKGQGANEPQHF. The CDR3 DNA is TGTGCCAGCAGCAAGGGACAGGGGGCGAATGAGCCCCAGCATTTT.

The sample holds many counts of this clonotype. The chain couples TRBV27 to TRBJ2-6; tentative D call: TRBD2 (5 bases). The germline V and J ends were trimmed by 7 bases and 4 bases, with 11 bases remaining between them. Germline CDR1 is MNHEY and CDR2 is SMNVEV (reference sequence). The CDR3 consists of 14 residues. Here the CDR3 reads CASTQRRGANVLTF. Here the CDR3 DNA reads TGTGCCAGCACACAGCGGCGGGGGGCCAACGTCCTGACTTTC.

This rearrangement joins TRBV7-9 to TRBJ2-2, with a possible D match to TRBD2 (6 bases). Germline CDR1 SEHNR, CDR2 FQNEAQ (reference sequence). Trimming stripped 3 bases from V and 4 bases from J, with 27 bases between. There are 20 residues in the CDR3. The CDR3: CASSFNHFGLRDSPTGELFF. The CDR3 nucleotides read TGTGCCAGCAGCTTTAATCATTTTGGGCTCCGGGACTCTCCCACCGGGGAGCTGTTTTTT.

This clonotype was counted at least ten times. This CDR3 reads CASSLDLREQSYTF. DNA of the CDR3: TGTGCCAGCAGCTTGGATTTGAGGGAACAAAGCTACACCTTC. The rearrangement uses TRBV5-8 and TRBJ1-2, with no clear D. Per germline, CDR1 SGHTS and CDR2 YDEGEE. CDR3 length: 14 amino acids. The ends were cut back, 0 bases at V and 9 bases at J, with 15 bases in the middle.

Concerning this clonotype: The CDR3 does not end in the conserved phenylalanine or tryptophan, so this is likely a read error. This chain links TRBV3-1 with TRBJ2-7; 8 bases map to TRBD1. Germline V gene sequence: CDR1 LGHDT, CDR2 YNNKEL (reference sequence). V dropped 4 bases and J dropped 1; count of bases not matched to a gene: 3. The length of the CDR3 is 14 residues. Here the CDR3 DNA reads TGTGCCAGCAGCCCGGGACAGGCTTCCTACGAGCAGTACCTC. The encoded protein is CASSPGQASYEQYL.

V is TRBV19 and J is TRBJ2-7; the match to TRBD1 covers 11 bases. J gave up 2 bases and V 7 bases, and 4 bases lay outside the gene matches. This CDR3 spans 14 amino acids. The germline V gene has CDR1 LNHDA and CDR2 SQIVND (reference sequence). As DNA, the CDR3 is TGTGCCAGTAATCCGGGACAGGGGGCCTACGAGCAGTACTTC. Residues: CASNPGQGAYEQYF.